This T cell receptor (beta chain) was captured by sequencing in a study of naive and memory T cell subsets. Study-level findings and limits: Especially in CD8 cells, naive repertoires contained a few larger clonotypes, possibly CD45RA-re-expressing memory cells. Findings for naive and memory subsets could not be checked against ground truth.

Both TRBC1 and TRBC2 were covered by a beta constant-region primer of two equimolar oligonucleotides. Four rounds of PCR amplified the ligated cDNA using nested alpha and beta constant-region primers plus SP2. TCRdb independently ran MiXCR on the UMI-ligation and nested PCR reads; one entry per CDR3 protein. The data hold over 110,000 distinct CDR3 sequences, with approximately 20% observed a single time. CMV status came from CD4+ T cell IFNgamma after overnight CMV lysate stimulation of fresh PBMCs. As concerns this clonotype: As yet, its antigen is unknown.

V was trimmed by 2 bases and J by 2 bases, leaving 6 bases between them. CDR3 length: 12 amino acids. Germline CDR1 and CDR2: SQVTM and ANQGSEA. The TCR originated in a human donor in good health. The chain employs TRBV29-1 and TRBJ1-1; D uncertain. Sequencing was performed on naive CD8+ T cells from blood. The CDR3 loop is CSVEHSNTEAFF. CDR3 nucleotide sequence: TGCAGCGTTGAACACAGCAACACTGAAGCTTTCTTT.